Presented here are 25 T cell receptor beta chains from one specimen sequenced in a study of blood T cell repertoires in COVID-19. Clones were sequenced by immunoSEQ multiplex PCR, and TCRdb holds only the in-frame ones, with some missing. The repertoire has nearly 250,000 clones, 70% to 85% of them found once; the top ten carry 1.9%. The sample taken for sequencing was peripheral blood. These receptors were taken from a woman over 75 with acute or convalescent COVID-19.

The chain recombines TRBV6-6 with TRBJ2-7; D might be TRBD2 (6 bases). Germline CDR1 and CDR2: MNHNY and SVGAGI (reference sequence). The CDR3 contains 15 residues. Between the trimmed V and J ends, which lost 3 bases and 0 bases, there was a span of 12 bases. The CDR3 nucleotides read TGTGCCAGCAGTTATTCCGGGACTTCCTCCTACGAGCAGTACTTC. Translating it yields CASSYSGTSSYEQYF.

This chain uses TRBV4-2 with TRBJ2-3; the match to TRBD2 covers 10 bases. The germline V gene has CDR1 LGHNA and CDR2 YNFKEQ. The CDR3 totals 20 residues. With 0 bases clipped from V and 4 bases from J, the junction kept 16 bases outside the gene matches. As DNA, the CDR3 is TGTGCCAGCAGCCAAGAAAGGAGGAGCGGGAGGGCCACTAGGGCAGATACGCAGTATTTT. Translation gives CASSQERRSGRATRADTQYF.

The CDR3 sequence: CASSLDDRLSSLHF. The CDR3 coding sequence is TGTGCCAGCAGCTTAGACGACAGGCTTTCGTCCCTCCACTTT. The V and J genes are TRBV11-2 and TRBJ1-6; weak D call: TRBD1 (6 bases). Trimming removed 0 bases at V and 14 bases at J, with 14 bases between. Germline-derived CDR1 and CDR2 are SGHAT and FQNNGV. The CDR3 runs 14 residues.

This sequence joins TRBV5-1 and TRBJ1-1, with 8 positions matching TRBD1. Germline V gene data show CDR1 as SGHRS and CDR2 as YFSETQ. This CDR3 is 18 amino acids long. The trim removed 0 bases at V and 0 bases at J, leaving 10 bases unmatched. CDR3 protein: CASSLGIRGPGVNTEAFF. The CDR3 DNA reads as TGCGCCAGCAGCTTGGGGATCAGGGGGCCCGGTGTGAACACTGAAGCTTTCTTT.

This clone was counted ten times or more. J is TRBJ2-7 and V is TRBV5-1; no clear D. V lost 5 bases to trimming and J lost 0 bases, with 9 bases between them. The CDR3 length is 13 residues. The V gene's germline CDR1 is SGHRS and CDR2 YFSETQ. CDR3 region: CASSPSGSYEQYF. CDR3 nucleotides: TGCGCCAGCAGTCCGTCGGGCTCCTACGAGCAGTACTTC.

The chain recombines TRBV4-2 with TRBJ1-2; 9 positions match TRBD1. The V gene's germline CDR1 is LGHNA and CDR2 YNFKEQ. V shed 0 bases, J shed 7 bases, and the junction held 18 bases outside the gene matches. The CDR3 sequence is 19 residues long. The CDR3, as DNA: TGTGCCAGCAGCCAAGAGTGGGCGGGACAGGGCGACGGTTCCCGTGGCTACACCTTC. The encoded protein is CASSQEWAGQGDGSRGYTF.

The J gene is TRBJ2-7, the V gene TRBV9, with 7 bases fitting TRBD2. Germline CDR1 reads SGDLS; CDR2 reads YYNGEE. V lost 3 bases to trimming and J lost 3 bases; unmatched junction nucleotides: 12. The CDR3 is 16 amino acids. CDR3 loop: CASSGGRDYTLYEQYF. In DNA form, the CDR3 reads TGTGCCAGCAGCGGGGGGAGGGACTATACCCTCTACGAGCAGTACTTC.

This chain joins TRBV10-3 and TRBJ2-2; D is possibly TRBD2 (5 bases). This CDR3 spans 17 amino acids. Germline V CDR1 and CDR2: ENHRY, SYGVKD. The germline V and J ends were trimmed by 2 bases and 4 bases, with 17 bases remaining between them. The CDR3 nucleotides are TGTGCCATCAGTGAGGTTCTGAGAGTACGGGGCACCGGGGAGCTGTTTTTT. Residues: CAISEVLRVRGTGELFF.

The chain carries TRBV2 and TRBJ2-5; possibly TRBD1 for D (5 bases). Germline V gene data show CDR1 as SNHLY and CDR2 as FYNNEI. Trimming cost V 3 bases and J 7 bases, with 18 bases left between them. The CDR3 sequence is 15 residues long. CDR3 sequence reads: CASSDRMGQKGTQYF. As DNA, the CDR3 is TGTGCCAGCAGTGATCGAATGGGGCAGAAAGGGACCCAGTACTTC.

This clone appeared many times. The V call is TRBV6-5, the J call TRBJ2-5; 7 bases are a match to TRBD2. CDR3 length equals 15 residues. Looked up from germline, CDR1 is MNHEY and CDR2 is SVGAGI. Trimming at V came to 2 bases and at J to 5 bases, leaving 8 bases not matched to a gene. The CDR3 loop reads CASSYTMTSRETQYF. The CDR3 nucleotides are TGTGCCAGCAGTTACACAATGACTAGCCGGGAGACCCAGTACTTC.

This chain joins TRBV11-2 and TRBJ1-1, with D maybe TRBD1 (5 bases). In germline, CDR1 is SGHAT, CDR2 FQNNGV. V was pared by 1 base and J by 10 bases, with 10 bases between. There are 12 residues in the CDR3. CDR3 bases: TGTGCCAGCAGCTTAGGCCGGGGGGGAGCTTTCTTT. Translation gives CASSLGRGGAFF.

The gene calls are TRBV28 and TRBJ2-3, with 8 bases aligning to TRBD2. The trim removed 6 bases at V and 1 base at J, leaving 6 bases unmatched. Per germline, CDR1 MDHEN and CDR2 SYDVKM. The CDR3 contains 15 residues. The CDR3 sequence: CASRVTSGRTDTQYF. The CDR3 nucleotides read TGTGCCAGCAGAGTTACTAGCGGACGCACAGATACGCAGTATTTT.

This chain links TRBV4-2 with TRBJ2-1, with D possibly being TRBD2 (5 bases). Germline V gives CDR1 LGHNA, CDR2 YNFKEQ. V was cut by 1 base and J by 4 bases, with 11 bases left in between. The CDR3 is made up of 15 amino acids. The CDR3 loop is CASSQAASQYNEQFF. The CDR3 DNA is TGTGCCAGCAGCCAAGCGGCTAGCCAATACAATGAGCAGTTCTTC.

V usage is TRBV6-5 and J usage is TRBJ1-2, with D perhaps TRBD1 (6 bases). CDR3 length: 12 amino acids. V lost 6 bases to trimming and J lost 3 bases, with 8 bases between them. Germline assignment: CDR1 MNHEY and CDR2 SVGAGI. CDR3 bases: TGTGCCAGCAGACAGGGAGACTATGGCTACACCTTC. It specifies CASRQGDYGYTF.

The chain combines TRBV21-1 with TRBJ2-5; the table calls TRBD1, which could not be checked here. TRBV21-1 is described as a pseudogene. The CDR3 spans 14 residues. The CDR3 DNA is TGTGCCAGCAGCATTCAGGGGGTTCGGGAGACCCAGTACTTC. As protein: CASSIQGVRETQYF.

The V and J genes are TRBV28 and TRBJ1-5, with 7 bases fitting TRBD1. In germline, CDR1 is MDHEN, CDR2 SYDVKM. Trimming took 8 bases from V and 4 from J; bases not matched to a gene: 2. There are 12 residues in the CDR3. CDR3 nucleotides: TGTGCCAGCGGGGACAGAAATCAGCCCCAGCATTTT. Translation: CASGDRNQPQHF.

V and J are TRBV7-3 and TRBJ2-3; maybe TRBD2 (6 bases). CDR3 length: 14 amino acids. Germline loops: CDR1 SGHTA, CDR2 FQGTGA. The V end lost 5 bases, the J end lost 4 bases, and 13 bases lay between the germline ends. CDR3 nucleotides: TGTGCCAGCAGCGTTAGCGGCCCCCCAGATACGCAGTATTTT. Protein product: CASSVSGPPDTQYF.

CDR3 residues: CASSKTSGTPTSYEQYF. The CDR3 DNA reads TGTGCCAGTAGCAAAACCTCCGGGACACCCACCTCCTACGAGCAGTACTTC. V gene TRBV19 combines with J gene TRBJ2-7; D may be TRBD1 (6 bases). CDR3 length: 17 amino acids. CDR1 is LNHDA, CDR2 SQIVND, per germline (reference sequence). V lost 6 bases to trimming and J lost 0 bases, with 21 bases between them.

This rearrangement joins TRBV6-1 to TRBJ2-7; no clear D gene. The CDR3 is 13 amino acids. V was shortened by 1 base and J by 1 base, with 5 bases between the two germline ends. Germline V lookup: CDR1 MNHNS, CDR2 SASEGT. This CDR3 reads CASSEDGSYEQYF. CDR3 in DNA: TGTGCCAGCAGTGAAGACGGGTCCTACGAGCAGTACTTC.

The chain links TRBV4-2 to TRBJ2-2; 9 bases fit TRBD1. The CDR3 is made up of 16 amino acids. In germline, CDR1 is LGHNA, CDR2 YNFKEQ. The V and J ends lost 2 bases and 1 base, in that order; junction bases with no gene match: 2. The DNA for the CDR3 is TGTGCCAGCAGCCAACAGACAGGGGGGAACACCGGGGAGCTGTTTTTT. Translating it yields CASSQQTGGNTGELFF.

The rearrangement uses TRBV6-5 and TRBJ2-7; 11 nucleotides line up with TRBD2. CDR3 size: 15 residues. In germline, CDR1 is MNHEY, CDR2 SVGAGI. With V trimmed by 6 bases and J by 3 bases, 7 bases remained unmatched. Here the CDR3 reads CASRLPGLAGYEQYF. In DNA, the CDR3 is TGTGCCAGCAGGCTCCCCGGACTAGCGGGCTACGAGCAGTACTTC.

The gene calls are TRBV6-2 or TRBV6-3 and TRBJ2-2; TRBD2 matches at 9 bases. Germline CDR1 MNHEY, CDR2 SVGEGT. The J segment lost 2 bases and the V segment lost 5 bases, leaving 6 bases of the junction unmatched. The CDR3 is 16 amino acids. CDR3 loop: CASSTGTSRNTGELFF. The CDR3 DNA sequence: TGTGCCAGCAGTACCGGGACTAGCCGAAACACCGGGGAGCTGTTTTTT.

This rearrangement joins TRBV7-3 to TRBJ1-1; perhaps TRBD1 as D (5 bases). V lost 4 bases to trimming and J lost 1 base, with 13 bases between them. Germline V CDR1 and CDR2: SGHTA, FQGTGA. This CDR3 comprises 15 residues. The CDR3 bases are TGTGCCAGCAGCTCCTCACCAGGGCGGAACACTGAAGCTTTCTTT. The encoded protein is CASSSSPGRNTEAFF.

The CDR3 DNA is TGTGCCAGCAGCTTATCAGATAACTATGGCTACACCTTC. This gives the protein CASSLSDNYGYTF. The rearrangement joins TRBV11-2 to TRBJ1-2; D uncertain. The CDR3 runs 13 residues. Trimming stripped 2 bases from V and 1 base from J, with 5 bases between. CDR1 and CDR2 from the germline V gene are SGHAT and FQNNGV.

This chain joins TRBV6-2 or TRBV6-3 and TRBJ2-7; D unclear. CDR3 size: 15 residues. Trimming pared 0 bases from V and 2 bases from J, leaving 11 bases between. From germline, CDR1 is MNHEY and CDR2 SVGEGT. This chain's CDR3 is CASSYSPTSPYEQYF. Written as DNA, the CDR3 is TGTGCCAGCAGTTACTCACCCACTTCTCCCTACGAGCAGTACTTC.